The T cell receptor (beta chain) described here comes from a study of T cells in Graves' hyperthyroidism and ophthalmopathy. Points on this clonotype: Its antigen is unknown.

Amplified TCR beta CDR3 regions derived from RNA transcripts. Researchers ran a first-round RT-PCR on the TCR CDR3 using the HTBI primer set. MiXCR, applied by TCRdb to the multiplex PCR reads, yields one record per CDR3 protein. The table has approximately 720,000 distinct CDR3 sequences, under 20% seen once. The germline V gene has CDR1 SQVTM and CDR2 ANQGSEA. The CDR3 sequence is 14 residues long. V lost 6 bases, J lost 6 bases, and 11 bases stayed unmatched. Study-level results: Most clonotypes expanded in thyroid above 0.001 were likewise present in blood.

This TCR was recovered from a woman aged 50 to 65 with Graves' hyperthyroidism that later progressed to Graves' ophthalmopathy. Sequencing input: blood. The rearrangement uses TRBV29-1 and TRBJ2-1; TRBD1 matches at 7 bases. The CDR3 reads CSVKGQRNTNEQFF. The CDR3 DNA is TGCAGCGTCAAGGGACAGAGAAACACCAATGAGCAGTTCTTC.